These 21 T cell receptor beta chains share one sample of origin, sequenced in a study of beta chain features in type 1 diabetes. Since all of the isolated RNA was reverse transcribed, expressed TCRB transcripts were what got sequenced. Assay used: immunoSEQ multiplex PCR; TCRdb lists only in-frame clones, some missing. Of under 300,000 clones listed, about 25% are singletons. Sequencing was performed on central memory CD4+ T cells from blood. The source of these receptors is a man in his thirties or forties in good health.

The count of this clone is one. CDR3 DNA: TGTGCCAGCAGGCCGGCAGGCTACGACATTCAGTACTTC. Encoded protein: CASRPAGYDIQYF. V is TRBV28 and J is TRBJ2-4; D remains ambiguous. The germline V gene encodes CDR1 MDHEN and CDR2 SYDVKM. The V gene lost 6 bases and the J gene lost 8 bases, with 14 bases spanning the gap. The CDR3 totals 13 residues.

On this clone itself: The identical CDR3 is also encoded by other nucleotide sequences in the sample. The chain couples TRBV6-5 to TRBJ2-7; D is unclear. This CDR3 is built from 12 residues. The germline CDR1 and CDR2 sequences are MNHEY and SVGAGI. With 6 bases removed from V and 4 bases from J, the gap between germline ends came to 10 bases. The DNA for the CDR3 is TGTGCCAGCAGCCCTGGACGTTACGAGCAGTACTTC. Protein: CASSPGRYEQYF.

V gene TRBV29-1 combines with J gene TRBJ2-3; TRBD1 matches at 7 bases. Looked up from germline, CDR1 is SQVTM and CDR2 is ANQGSEA. The ends lost 6 bases at V and 4 bases at J; junction bases unmatched: 13. The length of the CDR3 is 15 residues. CDR3 loop: CSVLLGQGDADTQYF. CDR3 sequence (DNA): TGCAGCGTCCTCCTCGGGCAGGGGGACGCAGATACGCAGTATTTT.

This clone has just a few counts. The rearrangement uses TRBV10-3 and TRBJ2-1; 12 bases are shared with TRBD1. From germline, CDR1 is ENHRY and CDR2 SYGVKD. V trimming: 8 bases; J trimming: 7 bases; junction bases outside the gene matches: 9. The CDR3 covers 15 residues. CDR3 nucleotides: TGTGCCATCCTTTCGGGACAGGGGGCGTGGAATGAGCAGTTCTTC. Translated: CAILSGQGAWNEQFF.

This clone was seen a few times. The chain combines TRBV18 with TRBJ2-3, with D tentatively TRBD1 or TRBD2 (6 bases each). Per germline, CDR1 KGHSH and CDR2 LQKENI. The CDR3 has 15 residues. V was cut by 0 bases and J by 4 bases, with 11 bases left in between. CDR3 region: CASSPPGGTPDTQYF. CDR3 bases: TGTGCCAGCTCACCACCGGGCGGGACACCAGATACGCAGTATTTT.

This clone was counted between two and nine times. The chain combines TRBV6-6 with TRBJ2-3; 9 nucleotides line up with TRBD1. In germline, CDR1 is MNHNY, CDR2 SVGAGI (reference sequence). There are 15 residues in the CDR3. J gave up 2 bases and V 5 bases, and 5 bases lay outside the gene matches. The CDR3 protein is CASSRRTGATDTQYF. For the CDR3, the DNA is TGTGCCAGCAGTCGACGGACAGGGGCCACAGATACGCAGTATTTT.

CDR3 in DNA: TGTGCCAGTAGTGTTCGTGGGAACACCGGGGAGCTGTTTTTT. Translating it yields CASSVRGNTGELFF. The chain couples TRBV19 to TRBJ2-2, with D unclear. From germline, CDR1 is LNHDA and CDR2 SQIVND (reference sequence). This CDR3 has 14 residues. Between the trimmed V and J ends, which lost 5 bases and 1 base, there was a span of 8 bases. Combining the CDR3 with reference TRBV19 and TRBJ2-2 gives the whole variable domain DGGITQSPKYLFRKEGQNVTLSCEQNLNHDAMYWYRQDPGQGLRLIYYSQIVNDFQKGDIAEGYSVSREKKESFPLTVTSAQKNPTAFYLCASSVRGNTGELFFGEGSRLTVL.

V is TRBV2 and J is TRBJ2-1; D might be TRBD2 (5 bases). Between the trimmed V and J ends, which lost 5 bases and 0 bases, there was a span of 14 bases. The V gene's germline CDR1 is SNHLY and CDR2 FYNNEI. This CDR3 has 16 residues. The CDR3 DNA follows: TGTGCCAGCAGTTCCAGGACTGGGAGCTCCTACAATGAGCAGTTCTTC. It encodes CASSSRTGSSYNEQFF.

This clone has only a few counts. The chain is built from TRBV30 and TRBJ1-5; D not resolved. V was shortened by 2 bases and J by 1 base, with 9 bases between the two germline ends. Germline V gene data show CDR1 as GTSNPN and CDR2 as SVGIG (reference sequence). CDR3 size: 14 residues. The CDR3 sequence is CAWSSMASNQPQHF. In DNA form, the CDR3 reads TGTGCCTGGAGTTCCATGGCCAGCAATCAGCCCCAGCATTTT.

This clone was observed a few times. V and J are TRBV7-2 and TRBJ2-2; D uncertain. V lost 2 bases to trimming and J lost 6 bases, with 10 bases between them. CDR3 length equals 14 residues. Germline V gene data show CDR1 as SGHTA and CDR2 as FQGNSA. CDR3 amino acids: CASSLRVISGELFF. As DNA, the CDR3 is TGTGCCAGCAGCTTACGGGTGATCTCCGGGGAGCTGTTTTTT. Full variable domain (outside the CDR3, taken from reference TRBV7-2 and TRBJ2-2): GAGVSQSPSNKVTEKGKDVELRCDPISGHTALYWYRQSLGQGLEFLIYFQGNSAPDKSGLPSDRFSAERTGGSVSTLTIQRTQQEDSAVYLCASSLRVISGELFFGEGSRLTVL.

The chain recombines TRBV28 with TRBJ2-1, with D perhaps TRBD1 (6 bases). CDR1 and CDR2 from the germline V gene are MDHEN and SYDVKM. CDR3 length: 15 residues. The ends were cut back, 3 bases at V and 6 bases at J, with 15 bases in the middle. CDR3 sequence reads: CASSFLQGPLNEQFF. The DNA for the CDR3 is TGTGCCAGCAGTTTCCTACAGGGCCCCCTCAATGAGCAGTTCTTC.

This clone has a handful of counts. V gene TRBV30 combines with J gene TRBJ1-5; D uncertain. Germline CDR1 GTSNPN, CDR2 SVGIG (reference sequence). This CDR3 has 13 residues. V lost 2 bases to trimming and J lost 3 bases, with 8 bases between them. This chain's CDR3 is CAWSLDANQPQHF. The CDR3, as DNA: TGTGCCTGGAGTTTAGATGCCAATCAGCCCCAGCATTTT.

A remark on this clone: This sample also contains other DNA sequences that code for the same CDR3. This rearrangement joins TRBV7-2 to TRBJ2-1; D uncertain. CDR1 and CDR2 from the germline V gene are SGHTA and FQGNSA. The CDR3 length is 11 residues. V was cut by 1 base and J by 7 bases, with 2 bases left in between. The CDR3 DNA follows: TGTGCCAGCAGCTTAGATAATGAGCAGTTCTTC. Translating gives CASSLDNEQFF.

V usage is TRBV29-1 and J usage is TRBJ1-2; D unresolved. Trimming removed 3 bases at V and 4 bases at J, with 9 bases between. CDR1 is SQVTM and CDR2 is ANQGSEA in the germline V gene. There are 12 residues in the CDR3. CDR3 in amino acids: CSVDKSSYGYTF. In DNA form, the CDR3 reads TGCAGCGTTGACAAGTCCAGCTATGGCTACACCTTC.

The chain carries TRBV7-9 and TRBJ1-4; 9 nucleotides align to TRBD1. The CDR3 runs 15 residues. CDR1 is SEHNR and CDR2 is FQNEAQ in the germline V gene (reference sequence). V dropped 5 bases and J dropped 7; count of bases not matched to a gene: 8. CDR3 sequence (DNA): TGTGCCAGCAGCCCACTCCGGGACAGGGTTGAAAAACTGTTTTTT. Protein product: CASSPLRDRVEKLFF.

This chain links TRBV5-5 with TRBJ2-1, with D possibly TRBD2 on 6 matching bases. V lost 4 bases and J lost 9, with 20 bases in between. The CDR3 has 15 amino acids. Germline assignment: CDR1 SGHKS and CDR2 YYEKEE (reference sequence). The CDR3 sequence is CASSPLGGARGEQFF. The CDR3, as DNA: TGTGCCAGCAGCCCCCTGGGCGGGGCAAGGGGTGAGCAGTTCTTC.

The rearrangement links TRBV5-4 to TRBJ2-1, with D unclear. Germline lookup yields CDR1 SGHNT and CDR2 YYREEE (reference sequence). Trimming shortened V by 2 bases and J by 9 bases, and 6 bases separated the two germline ends. This CDR3 is 11 amino acids long. CDR3 in DNA: TGTGCCAGCAGCTTCGTGGGTGAGCAGTTCTTC. Protein product: CASSFVGEQFF.

This clone was seen a handful of times. The J gene is TRBJ1-2, the V gene TRBV7-9; tentatively, D is TRBD1 (5 bases). The CDR3 runs to 13 residues. Germline V gene data show CDR1 as SEHNR and CDR2 as FQNEAQ (reference sequence). V gave up 5 bases and J gave up 8 bases, with 15 bases separating them. The CDR3 is CASSPQVVLGYTF. The DNA of the CDR3 is TGTGCCAGCAGCCCACAGGTTGTGTTAGGCTACACCTTC.

To note about this clone: This likely stems from a read error, as it lies one base from a far larger clone. The sample holds other DNA sequences that translate to the same CDR3. The chain links TRBV23-1 to TRBJ1-2; D gene unclear. TRBV23-1 is an open reading frame whose function is uncertain. V lost 2 bases to trimming and J lost 8 bases, with 15 bases between them. The CDR3 covers 14 residues. The CDR3 region is CASSQARESGGYTF. CDR3 DNA sequence: TGCGCCAGCAGTCAAGCACGGGAAAGCGGGGGCTACACCTTC.

This chain links TRBV27 with TRBJ2-1, with 7 nucleotides matching TRBD1. V lost 6 bases and J lost 10; bases outside the gene matches: 6. Germline V lookup: CDR1 MNHEY, CDR2 SMNVEV (reference sequence). CDR3 length equals 12 residues. CDR3 sequence reads: CASSQFRGEQFF. For the CDR3, the DNA is TGTGCCAGCAGCCAATTCAGGGGGGAGCAGTTCTTC.

In its sample, this clone was seen many times. This chain joins TRBV7-9 and TRBJ2-1, with D possibly TRBD1 on 6 matching bases. CDR3 length: 16 residues. Germline CDR1 reads SEHNR; CDR2 reads FQNEAQ (reference sequence). The germline V and J ends were trimmed by 5 bases and 9 bases, with 23 bases remaining between them. The CDR3 sequence: CASSTRDPQGFAEQFF. In nucleotides, the CDR3 is TGTGCCAGCAGCACGAGGGACCCGCAGGGGTTCGCTGAGCAGTTCTTC.